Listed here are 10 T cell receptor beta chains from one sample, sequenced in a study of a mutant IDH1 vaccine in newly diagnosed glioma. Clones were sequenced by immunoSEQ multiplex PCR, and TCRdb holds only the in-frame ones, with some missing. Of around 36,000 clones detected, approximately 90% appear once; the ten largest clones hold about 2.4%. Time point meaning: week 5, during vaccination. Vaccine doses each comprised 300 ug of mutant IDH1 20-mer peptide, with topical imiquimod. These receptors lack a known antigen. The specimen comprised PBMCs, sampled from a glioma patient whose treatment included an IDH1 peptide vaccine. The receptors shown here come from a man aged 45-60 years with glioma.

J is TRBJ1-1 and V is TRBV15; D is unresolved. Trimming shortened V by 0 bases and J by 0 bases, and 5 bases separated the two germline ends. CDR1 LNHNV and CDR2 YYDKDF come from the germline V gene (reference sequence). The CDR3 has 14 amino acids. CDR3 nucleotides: TGTGCCACCAGCAGAGATTTACTGAACACTGAAGCTTTCTTT. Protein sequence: CATSRDLLNTEAFF.

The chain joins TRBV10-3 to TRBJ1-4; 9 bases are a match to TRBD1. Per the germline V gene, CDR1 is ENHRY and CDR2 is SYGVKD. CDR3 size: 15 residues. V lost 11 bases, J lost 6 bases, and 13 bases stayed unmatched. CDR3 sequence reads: CASQRGTGRYEKLFF. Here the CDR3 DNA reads TGTGCCTCCCAACGAGGGACAGGGAGATATGAAAAACTGTTTTTT.

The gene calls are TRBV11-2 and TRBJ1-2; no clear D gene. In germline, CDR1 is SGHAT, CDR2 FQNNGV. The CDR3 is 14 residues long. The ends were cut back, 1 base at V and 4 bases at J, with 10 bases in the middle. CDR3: CASSLGPSGYGYTF. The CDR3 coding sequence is TGTGCCAGCAGCTTAGGCCCTAGTGGCTATGGCTACACCTTC.

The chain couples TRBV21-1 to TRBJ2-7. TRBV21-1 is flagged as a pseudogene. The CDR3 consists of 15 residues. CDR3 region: CASSKWWKGLYEQYF. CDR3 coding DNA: TGTGCCAGCAGCAAATGGTGGAAGGGCCTCTACGAGCAGTACTTC.

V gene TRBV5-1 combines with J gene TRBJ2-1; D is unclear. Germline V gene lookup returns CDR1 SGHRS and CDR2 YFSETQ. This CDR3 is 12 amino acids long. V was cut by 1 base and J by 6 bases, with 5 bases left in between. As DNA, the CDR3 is TGCGCCAGCAGCTTGCGTCCCAATGAGCAGTTCTTC. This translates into CASSLRPNEQFF.

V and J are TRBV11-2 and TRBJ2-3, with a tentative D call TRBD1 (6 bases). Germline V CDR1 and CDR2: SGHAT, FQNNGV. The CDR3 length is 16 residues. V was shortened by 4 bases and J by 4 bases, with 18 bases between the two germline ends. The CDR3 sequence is CASSSTRGTFPDTQYF. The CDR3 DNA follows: TGTGCCAGCAGCTCAACGAGGGGGACCTTCCCAGATACGCAGTATTTT.

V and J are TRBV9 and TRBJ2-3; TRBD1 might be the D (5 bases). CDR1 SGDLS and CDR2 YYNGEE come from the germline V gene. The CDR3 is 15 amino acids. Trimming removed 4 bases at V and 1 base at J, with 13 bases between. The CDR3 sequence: CASSQFLQGTDTQYF. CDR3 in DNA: TGTGCCAGCAGCCAGTTCCTACAGGGCACAGATACGCAGTATTTT.

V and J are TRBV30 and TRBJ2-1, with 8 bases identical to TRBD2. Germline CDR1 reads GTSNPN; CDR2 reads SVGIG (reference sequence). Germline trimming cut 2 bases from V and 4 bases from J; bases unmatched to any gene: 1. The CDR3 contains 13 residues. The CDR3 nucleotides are TGTGCCTGGAGTAAGCGGGGGTACAATGAGCAGTTCTTC. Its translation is CAWSKRGYNEQFF.

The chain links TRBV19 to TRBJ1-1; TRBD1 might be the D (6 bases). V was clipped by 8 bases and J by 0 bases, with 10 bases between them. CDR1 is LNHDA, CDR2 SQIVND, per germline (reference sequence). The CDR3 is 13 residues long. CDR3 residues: CASSQGMNTEAFF. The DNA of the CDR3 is TGTGCCAGTTCCCAGGGGATGAACACTGAAGCTTTCTTT. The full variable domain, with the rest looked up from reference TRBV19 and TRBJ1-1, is DGGITQSPKYLFRKEGQNVTLSCEQNLNHDAMYWYRQDPGQGLRLIYYSQIVNDFQKGDIAEGYSVSREKKESFPLTVTSAQKNPTAFYLCASSQGMNTEAFFGQGTRLTVV.

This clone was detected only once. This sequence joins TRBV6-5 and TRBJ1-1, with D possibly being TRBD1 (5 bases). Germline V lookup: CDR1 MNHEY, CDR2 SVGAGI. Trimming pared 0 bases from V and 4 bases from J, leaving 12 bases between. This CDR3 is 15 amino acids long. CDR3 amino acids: CASSYSTGAGTEAFF. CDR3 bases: TGTGCCAGCAGTTACTCGACCGGGGCAGGCACTGAAGCTTTCTTT.